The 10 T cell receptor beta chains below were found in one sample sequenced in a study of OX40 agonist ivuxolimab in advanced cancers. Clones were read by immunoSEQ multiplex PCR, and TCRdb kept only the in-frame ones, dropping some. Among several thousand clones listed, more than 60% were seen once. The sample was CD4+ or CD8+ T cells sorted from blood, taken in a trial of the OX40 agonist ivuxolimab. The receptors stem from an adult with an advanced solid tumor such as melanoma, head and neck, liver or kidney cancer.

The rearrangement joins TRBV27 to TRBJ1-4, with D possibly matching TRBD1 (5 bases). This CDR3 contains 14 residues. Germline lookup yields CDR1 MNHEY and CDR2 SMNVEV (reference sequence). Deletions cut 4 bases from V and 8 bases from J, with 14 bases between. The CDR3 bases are TGTGCCAGCAGTTACTCAGGGACGGGGGAAAAACTGTTTTTT. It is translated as CASSYSGTGEKLFF.

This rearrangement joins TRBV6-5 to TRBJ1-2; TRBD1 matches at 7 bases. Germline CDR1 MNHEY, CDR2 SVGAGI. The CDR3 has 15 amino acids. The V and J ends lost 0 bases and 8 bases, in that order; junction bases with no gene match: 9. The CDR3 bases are TGTGCCAGCAGTTACTCGGGGGAGGGGGCCCGGGGCTACACCTTC. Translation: CASSYSGEGARGYTF.

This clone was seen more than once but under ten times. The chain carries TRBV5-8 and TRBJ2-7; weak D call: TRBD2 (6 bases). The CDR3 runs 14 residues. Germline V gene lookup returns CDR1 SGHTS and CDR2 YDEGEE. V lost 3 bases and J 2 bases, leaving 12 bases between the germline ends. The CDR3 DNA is TGTGCCAGCAGCTGGCTAGCGTCTACCTACGAGCAGTACTTC. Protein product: CASSWLASTYEQYF.

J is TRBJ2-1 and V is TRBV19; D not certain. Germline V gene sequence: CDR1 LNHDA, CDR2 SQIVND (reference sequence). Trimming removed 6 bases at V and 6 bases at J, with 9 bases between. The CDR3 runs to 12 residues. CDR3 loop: CASSPQSNEQFF. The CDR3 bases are TGTGCCAGTAGCCCCCAGAGCAATGAGCAGTTCTTC.

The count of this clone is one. The CDR3 protein is CASSLLGAVTDTQYF. As DNA, the CDR3 is TGTGCCAGCAGCTTGCTTGGGGCAGTCACAGATACGCAGTATTTT. The V and J genes are TRBV7-6 and TRBJ2-3; a weak D match, TRBD1 (5 bases). The germline gives CDR1 SGHVS, CDR2 FNYEAQ. Trimming took 3 bases from V and 2 from J, leaving 12 bases between them. The CDR3 totals 15 residues.

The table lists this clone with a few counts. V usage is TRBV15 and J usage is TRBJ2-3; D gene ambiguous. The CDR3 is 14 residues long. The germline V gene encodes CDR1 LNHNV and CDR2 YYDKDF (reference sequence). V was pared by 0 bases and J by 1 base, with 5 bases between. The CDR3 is CATSRDSRTDTQYF. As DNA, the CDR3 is TGTGCCACCAGCAGAGACAGCCGCACAGATACGCAGTATTTT.

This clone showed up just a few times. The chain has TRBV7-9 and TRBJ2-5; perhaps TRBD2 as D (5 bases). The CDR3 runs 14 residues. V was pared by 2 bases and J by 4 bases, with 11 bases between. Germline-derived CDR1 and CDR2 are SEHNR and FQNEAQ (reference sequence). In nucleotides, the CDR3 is TGTGCCAGCAGCTTATCGGGGTCGCGAGAGACCCAGTACTTC. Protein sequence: CASSLSGSRETQYF.

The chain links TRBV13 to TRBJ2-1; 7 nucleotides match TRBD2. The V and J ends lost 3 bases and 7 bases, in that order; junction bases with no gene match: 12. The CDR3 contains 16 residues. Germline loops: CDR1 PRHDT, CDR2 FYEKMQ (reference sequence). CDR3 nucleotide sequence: TGTGCCAGCAGCTTCTTCACGGGAACTAGCGTGAATGAGCAGTTCTTC. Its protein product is CASSFFTGTSVNEQFF.

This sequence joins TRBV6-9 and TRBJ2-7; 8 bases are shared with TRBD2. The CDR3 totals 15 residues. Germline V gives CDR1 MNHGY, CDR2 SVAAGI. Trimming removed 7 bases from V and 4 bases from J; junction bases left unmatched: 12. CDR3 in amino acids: CASTGGRAYFYEQYF. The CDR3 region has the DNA TGTGCCAGCACGGGGGGGAGGGCCTACTTTTACGAGCAGTACTTC.

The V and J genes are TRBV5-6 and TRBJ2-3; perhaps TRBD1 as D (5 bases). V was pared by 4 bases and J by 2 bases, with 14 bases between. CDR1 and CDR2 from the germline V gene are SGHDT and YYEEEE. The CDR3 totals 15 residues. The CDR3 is CASSEIRGTTDTQYF. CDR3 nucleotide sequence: TGTGCCAGCAGCGAAATAAGGGGAACCACAGATACGCAGTATTTT.